This entry lists 2 T cell receptor beta chains sequenced from one sample in a study of OX40 agonist ivuxolimab in advanced cancers. Sequenced by immunoSEQ multiplex PCR; TCRdb stores in-frame clones only, minus some. The sample comprises 75,000 to 100,000 clones, around 86% of which are singletons, and about 1.9% rests with the top ten. Specimen: CD4+ or CD8+ T cells sorted from blood, collected in a trial of the OX40 agonist ivuxolimab. Every receptor here comes from an adult with an advanced solid tumor such as melanoma, head and neck, liver or kidney cancer.

The V and J genes are TRBV7-9 and TRBJ2-5, with 10 bases aligning to TRBD2. The junction had 8 bases not matched to a gene; V was cut back by 5 bases and J by 5 bases. This CDR3 region has 15 residues. Germline CDR1 and CDR2: SEHNR and FQNEAQ (reference sequence). In nucleotides, the CDR3 is TGTGCCAGCAGCGGCGGTAGCGGGAGGTATGAGACCCAGTACTTC. It yields the protein CASSGGSGRYETQYF. The complete variable domain, with remaining parts taken from reference TRBV7-9 and TRBJ2-5, reads DTGVSQNPRHKITKRGQNVTFRCDPISEHNRLYWYRQTLGQGPEFLTYFQNEAQLEKSRLLSDRFSAERPKGSFSTLEIQRTEQGDSAMYLCASSGGSGRYETQYFGPGTRLLVL.

As DNA, the CDR3 is TGTGCCAGCAGCTTAGGATGGACTAGCGGGGGCGGGGAGCAGTTCTTC. Translating it yields CASSLGWTSGGGEQFF. This chain connects TRBV11-3 to TRBJ2-1; TRBD2 matches at 13 bases. This CDR3 spans 16 amino acids. Germline trimming cut 1 base from V and 10 bases from J; bases unmatched to any gene: 7. The germline V gene encodes CDR1 SGHNT and CDR2 YENEEA.